These T cell receptor beta chains were read from a single sample in a study of cytotoxic CD8 clonotypes in ibrutinib-treated CLL. TCRdb's copy holds only in-frame clones and misses some; the assay was immunoSEQ multiplex PCR. The sample holds around 60,000 clones; roughly 57% are singletons and the top ten take under 15%. Source: PBMCs, taken after 12 months of ibrutinib treatment. All receptors derive from a human donor with chronic lymphocytic leukemia. CDR3s include the opening cysteine and the closing phenylalanine or tryptophan. Fields, in order: J gene, clone size, V gene, CDR3 protein. Part of the rows lack a size; the others show once, few, many or a class for expanded clones.

J gene: TRBJ2-2
clone size: few
V gene: TRBV19
CDR3 protein: CASSISQNTGELFF

J gene: TRBJ1-4
clone size: few
V gene: TRBV7-8
CDR3 protein: CASSHSPGELFF

J gene: TRBJ1-3
clone size: once
V gene: TRBV11-2
CDR3 protein: CASSLSGHTLSGNTIYF

J gene: TRBJ1-1
clone size: NA
V gene: TRBV5-5
CDR3 protein: CASSPAPTAMNTEAFF

J gene: TRBJ1-2
clone size: many
V gene: TRBV10-2
CDR3 protein: CASSDRTDYGYTF

J gene: TRBJ1-2
clone size: many
V gene: TRBV6-5
CDR3 protein: CASGIFTGYYTF

J gene: TRBJ2-7
clone size: many
V gene: TRBV11-2
CDR3 protein: CASSLVLGEVSLYF

J gene: TRBJ2-1
clone size: once
V gene: TRBV5-4
CDR3 protein: CASSSTGRGQFF

J gene: TRBJ2-5
clone size: NA
V gene: TRBV7-6
CDR3 protein: CASSLATGQGWGQYF

J gene: TRBJ2-3
clone size: few
V gene: TRBV7-9
CDR3 protein: CASSARGPSGGDTQYF

J gene: TRBJ2-7
clone size: few
V gene: TRBV29-1
CDR3 protein: CSVRSRSLEQYF

J gene: TRBJ2-1
clone size: NA
V gene: TRBV18
CDR3 protein: CASSPTGSTYNEQFF

J gene: TRBJ1-3
clone size: NA
V gene: TRBV28
CDR3 protein: CASSNQGFSGNTIYF

J gene: TRBJ1-4
clone size: many
V gene: TRBV6-5
CDR3 protein: CASSWTGRREKLFF

J gene: TRBJ1-1
clone size: NA
V gene: TRBV10-1
CDR3 protein: CASSEDTPGPRGTEAFF

J gene: TRBJ2-7
clone size: NA
V gene: TRBV27
CDR3 protein: CASSLGLAGSYEQYF

J gene: TRBJ2-5
clone size: NA
V gene: TRBV29-1
CDR3 protein: CSVKQVQETQYF

J gene: TRBJ2-3
clone size: NA
V gene: TRBV18
CDR3 protein: CASSPLAFSTDTQYF

J gene: TRBJ2-5
clone size: many
V gene: TRBV7-9
CDR3 protein: CASSGVTGSGSLETQYF

J gene: TRBJ1-5
clone size: NA
V gene: TRBV6-5
CDR3 protein: CASSYSRLQPQHF

J gene: TRBJ2-1
clone size: NA
V gene: TRBV6-5
CDR3 protein: CASSYWVSGNEQFF

J gene: TRBJ2-1
clone size: many
V gene: TRBV27
CDR3 protein: CASSHAAGTGRPYNEQFF

J gene: TRBJ2-7
clone size: NA
V gene: TRBV7-9
CDR3 protein: CASSLGVSPNPSF

J gene: TRBJ1-4
clone size: NA
V gene: TRBV5-6
CDR3 protein: CASSLKRYNEKLFF

J gene: TRBJ1-1
clone size: few
V gene: TRBV15
CDR3 protein: CATSGAKMNTEAFF

J gene: TRBJ2-7
clone size: NA
V gene: TRBV4-1
CDR3 protein: CASSTRGDEQYF

J gene: TRBJ2-5
clone size: NA
V gene: TRBV9
CDR3 protein: CASSVATGETQYF

J gene: TRBJ1-5
clone size: NA
V gene: TRBV4-1
CDR3 protein: CASSWDGGSNQPQHF

J gene: TRBJ1-2
clone size: NA
V gene: TRBV6-1
CDR3 protein: CASSTGIPNYGYTF

J gene: TRBJ2-3
clone size: once
V gene: TRBV5-6
CDR3 protein: CASSLEGGPTDTQYF

J gene: TRBJ1-6
clone size: medium-sized
V gene: TRBV9
CDR3 protein: CASSVGPENSPLHF

J gene: TRBJ2-1
clone size: few
V gene: TRBV6-5
CDR3 protein: CASSRGNEQFF

J gene: TRBJ1-2
clone size: many
V gene: TRBV11-2
CDR3 protein: CASSLGGRNYGYTF

J gene: TRBJ1-4
clone size: NA
V gene: TRBV7-9
CDR3 protein: CASSQQTAEKLFF

J gene: TRBJ1-1
clone size: few
V gene: TRBV11-2
CDR3 protein: CASSLGLAGNTEAFF

J gene: TRBJ1-2
clone size: NA
V gene: TRBV14
CDR3 protein: CASSQDRGGVGGYTF

J gene: TRBJ1-2
clone size: medium-sized
V gene: TRBV27
CDR3 protein: CASSHRGRGSNYGYTF

J gene: TRBJ2-3
clone size: NA
V gene: TRBV11-2
CDR3 protein: CASSHPGTPRGTDTQYF

J gene: TRBJ1-3
clone size: once
V gene: TRBV4-2
CDR3 protein: CASSQVAGPGNTIYF

J gene: TRBJ2-5
clone size: NA
V gene: TRBV6-1
CDR3 protein: CASILRQTQYF

J gene: TRBJ1-3
clone size: NA
V gene: TRBV7-6
CDR3 protein: CASSLGLGNTIYF